A selection of T cell receptor beta chains follows, all from one sample in a study of shared clonotypes between healthy human individuals. Profiled with immunoSEQ multiplex PCR; TCRdb holds only in-frame clones, not every one. Of roughly 2 million clones in the sample, under 97% are singletons; the top ten hold around 0.13%. Sequencing used naive CD4+ T cells sorted from blood. The receptors come from a man aged 18 to 35 in good health. Both conserved end residues are part of each CDR3. D genes are given only for firm matches. The listing skips clone size in some rows; elsewhere it reads once, few, many or a size class.

D gene	J gene	clone size	V gene	CDR3 DNA	CDR3 protein
TRBD1	TRBJ2-5	NA	TRBV7-2	TGTGCCAGCAGCTTAGGGACAGGGGGCCAAGAGACCCAGTACTTC	CASSLGTGGQETQYF
NA	TRBJ2-7	NA	TRBV6-5	TGTGCCAGCAGTCCTGGGTCGAAAACCCGCTACGAGCAGTACTTC	CASSPGSKTRYEQYF
TRBD1	TRBJ2-3	once	TRBV28	TGTGCCAGCCCCAAGCCGGGACAGGCTTTTTGGGATACGCAGTATTTT	CASPKPGQAFWDTQYF
TRBD1	TRBJ1-1	NA	TRBV15	TGTGCCACCAGCAGAGATCTGACAGGGTCTGGTGAAGCTTTCTTT	CATSRDLTGSGEAFF
TRBD1	TRBJ1-2	NA	TRBV6-5	TGTGCCAGCAGTCACCCACAGGGGTCCGGCTACACCTTC	CASSHPQGSGYTF
TRBD1	TRBJ2-1	NA	TRBV6-6	TGTGCCAGCAGTCCCGGGACAGAGCACAATGAGCAGTTCTTC	CASSPGTEHNEQFF
NA	TRBJ2-7	NA	TRBV30	TGTGCCTGGGGGACGGCGACCTACGAGCAGTACTTC	CAWGTATYEQYF
NA	TRBJ2-7	NA	TRBV7-9	TGTGCCAGCAGCTTAGACCGCGAGCAGTACTTC	CASSLDREQYF
TRBD1	TRBJ1-2	NA	TRBV11-2	TGTGCCAGCAGCTCGGACAGGGGGCTAGATGGCTACACCTTC	CASSSDRGLDGYTF
NA	TRBJ1-5	once	TRBV30	TGTGCCTGGAGTCGCGGGCAGATCAATCAGCCCCAGCATTTT	CAWSRGQINQPQHF
NA	TRBJ1-1	NA	TRBV13	TGTGCCAGCAGCCTGTCCAGCAGGGTTACTGAAGCTTTCTTT	CASSLSSRVTEAFF
TRBD1	TRBJ1-1	NA	TRBV25-1	TGTGCCAGCAGACCGTATAAGGGGGCGGCCACTGAAGCTTTCTTT	CASRPYKGAATEAFF
NA	TRBJ2-7	NA	TRBV27	TGTGCCAGCAGCCTTCGGGCCGGTTCTTCCTACGAGCAGTACTTC	CASSLRAGSSYEQYF
TRBD2	TRBJ2-7	NA	TRBV6-5	TGTGCCAGCAGCCCGGGACTAGTGAATGGCGAGCAGTACTTC	CASSPGLVNGEQYF
TRBD1	TRBJ1-1	NA	TRBV25-1	TGTGCCAGCATCGGACAGGGCTTAGCTAAAGCTTTCTTT	CASIGQGLAKAFF
NA	TRBJ1-6	few	TRBV7-9	TGTGCCAGCAGCCCCGATAATTCACCCCTCCACTTT	CASSPDNSPLHF
TRBD1	TRBJ1-1	NA	TRBV7-3	TGTGCCAGCAGCCAAAAGGGGGCCCAGGGCACTGAAGCTTTCTTT	CASSQKGAQGTEAFF
NA	TRBJ1-5	once	TRBV18	TGTGCCAGCTCACCCGGAGGGTTAGGCAATCAGCCCCAGCATTTT	CASSPGGLGNQPQHF
NA	TRBJ1-4	NA	TRBV15	TGTGCCACCAGCAGCCCTAAGGGTCAGGTTAAAGGGAATGAAAAACTGTTTTTT	CATSSPKGQVKGNEKLFF
NA	TRBJ2-7	NA	TRBV25-1	TGTGCCAGCAGTGAGTATAGTGGAGGGGGCGAGCAGTACTTC	CASSEYSGGGEQYF
NA	TRBJ1-1	NA	TRBV11-2	TGTGCCAGCAGCTCCCATGTCTTGAGGGGGAGGAACACTGAAGCTTTCTTT	CASSSHVLRGRNTEAFF
NA	TRBJ2-2	NA	TRBV7-9	TGTGCCAGCAGCAGACTCCGGGACGCAGACGCCGGGGAGCTGTTTTTT	CASSRLRDADAGELFF
NA	TRBJ2-7	NA	TRBV11-2	TGTGCCAGCAGCTTAGTCCAGGGGCTAACCTACGAGCAGTACTTC	CASSLVQGLTYEQYF
TRBD2	TRBJ2-5	NA	TRBV5-1	TGCGCCAGCAGCTTAAGGGTAGCGGGGGGGCCGAGCCAAGAGACCCAGTACTTC	CASSLRVAGGPSQETQYF
NA	TRBJ1-3	few	TRBV6-6	TGTGCCAGCAGTGACAGCTCTGGAAACACCATATATTTT	CASSDSSGNTIYF
TRBD1	TRBJ1-2	NA	TRBV14	TGTGCCAGCAGCTCCATGGACAGGGCGTGGAGTCGAGATGGCTACACCTTC	CASSSMDRAWSRDGYTF
NA	TRBJ2-7	NA	TRBV14	TGTGCCAGCAGCCGCACGACAGGCGCTTACTACGAGCAGTACTTC	CASSRTTGAYYEQYF
NA	TRBJ2-7	once	TRBV25-1	TGTGCCAGAGGGGGGGGCAGGGCCTCCTACGAGCAGTACTTC	CARGGGRASYEQYF
TRBD2	TRBJ2-1	NA	TRBV18	TGTGCCAGCTCACAGGGACTAGTAGGCGGAGACTACAATGAGCAGTTCTTC	CASSQGLVGGDYNEQFF